The 29 T cell receptor beta chains presented below share a single source sample, sequenced in a study of blood T cell repertoires in COVID-19. Repertoires were generated with immunoSEQ multiplex PCR, while TCRdb's copy carries only in-frame clones and drops some. The table includes 450,000 to 600,000 clones, about nine tenths detected once. The sequenced sample consisted of PBMCs or T cells enriched from blood (not recorded which). These receptors all come from a woman between 18 and 29 years old who had recovered from COVID-19.

This chain joins TRBV7-9 and TRBJ1-1, with 7 nucleotides matching TRBD1. Trimming removed 5 bases from V and 3 bases from J; junction bases left unmatched: 3. From germline, CDR1 is SEHNR and CDR2 FQNEAQ (reference sequence). The CDR3 spans 13 residues. CDR3: CASSPTGYTEAFF. CDR3 nucleotides: TGTGCCAGCAGCCCGACAGGGTACACTGAAGCTTTCTTT.

This chain uses TRBV4-1 with TRBJ1-2; D is unresolved. Germline V gene data show CDR1 as MGHRA and CDR2 as YSYEKL. The length of the CDR3 is 15 residues. V shed 1 base and J shed 1 base, with 10 bases lying between them. In DNA, the CDR3 is TGCGCCAGCAGCCAAGGTCCCAGGAATAACTATGGCTACACCTTC. Protein product: CASSQGPRNNYGYTF.

This clone showed up just once. This chain joins TRBV14 and TRBJ2-5; 11 positions agree with TRBD1. This CDR3 comprises 16 residues. CDR1 and CDR2 (germline): SGHDN, FVKESK. The V gene end was trimmed by 3 bases and the J gene end by 5 bases; junction bases not matched to a gene: 8. CDR3 residues: CASSQAGQGESETQYF. The CDR3 DNA is TGTGCCAGCAGCCAGGCGGGACAGGGGGAGAGTGAGACCCAGTACTTC.

The gene calls are TRBV30 and TRBJ2-5, with a weak D call TRBD1 (5 bases). The V and J ends lost 5 bases and 2 bases respectively, with 12 bases between them. The CDR3 consists of 13 residues. Germline V gene sequence: CDR1 GTSNPN, CDR2 SVGIG (reference sequence). The CDR3 spells CAWGVGLQETQYF. CDR3 coding DNA: TGTGCCTGGGGGGTGGGGCTACAAGAGACCCAGTACTTC.

This chain joins TRBV2 and TRBJ2-4; a weak D match, TRBD1 (5 bases). V lost 5 bases and J 7 bases, leaving 9 bases between the germline ends. The germline gives CDR1 SNHLY, CDR2 FYNNEI. The CDR3 runs to 12 residues. CDR3 sequence: CASSPPGNIQYF. The CDR3 region has the DNA TGTGCCAGCAGTCCCCCAGGGAACATTCAGTACTTC. Combining the CDR3 with reference TRBV2 and TRBJ2-4 gives the whole variable domain EPEVTQTPSHQVTQMGQEVILRCVPISNHLYFYWYRQILGQKVEFLVSFYNNEISEKSEIFDDQFSVERPDGSNFTLKIRSTKLEDSAMYFCASSPPGNIQYFGAGTRLSVL.

J is TRBJ2-2 and V is TRBV29-1; D is perhaps TRBD1 (5 bases). The germline V and J ends were trimmed by 6 bases and 1 base, with 12 bases remaining between them. The CDR3 consists of 14 residues. Germline V gene data show CDR1 as SQVTM and CDR2 as ANQGSEA. The DNA for the CDR3 is TGCAGCGTCGTTGACAGCCTGAACACCGGGGAGCTGTTTTTT. This encodes CSVVDSLNTGELFF.

The J gene is TRBJ2-5, the V gene TRBV5-1; 10 positions match TRBD1. The CDR3 is 17 residues long. The J segment lost 4 bases and the V segment lost 4 bases, leaving 13 bases of the junction unmatched. CDR1 SGHRS and CDR2 YFSETQ come from the germline V gene. Here the CDR3 reads CASSLTGTGAVGETQYF. The CDR3 DNA is TGCGCCAGCAGCCTCACCGGGACAGGGGCTGTGGGAGAGACCCAGTACTTC.

This clone was observed a single time. The DNA of the CDR3 is TGTGCCAGCAGTGAGGAAGGCAGGAGGGATTCACCCCTCCACTTT. This gives the protein CASSEEGRRDSPLHF. The gene calls are TRBV2 and TRBJ1-6; D remains unclear. V gave up 3 bases and J gave up 8 bases, with 14 bases separating them. Germline CDR1 reads SNHLY; CDR2 reads FYNNEI. This CDR3 is 15 amino acids long. The full variable domain, its missing parts supplied by reference TRBV2 and TRBJ1-6, is EPEVTQTPSHQVTQMGQEVILRCVPISNHLYFYWYRQILGQKVEFLVSFYNNEISEKSEIFDDQFSVERPDGSNFTLKIRSTKLEDSAMYFCASSEEGRRDSPLHFGNGTRLTVT.

V is TRBV19 and J is TRBJ2-7; no clear D gene. Germline-derived CDR1 and CDR2 are LNHDA and SQIVND (reference sequence). There are 16 residues in the CDR3. V lost 0 bases and J 3 bases, leaving 15 bases between the germline ends. CDR3: CASSIDLVESFYEQYF. In DNA form, the CDR3 reads TGTGCCAGTAGTATAGATTTAGTAGAAAGTTTCTACGAGCAGTACTTC. Supplemented by reference TRBV19 and TRBJ2-7, the full variable domain reads DGGITQSPKYLFRKEGQNVTLSCEQNLNHDAMYWYRQDPGQGLRLIYYSQIVNDFQKGDIAEGYSVSREKKESFPLTVTSAQKNPTAFYLCASSIDLVESFYEQYFGPGTRLTVT.

This chain uses TRBV12-5 with TRBJ1-2, with a possible D match to TRBD1 (5 bases). The CDR3 runs 15 residues. V was pared by 1 base and J by 8 bases, with 17 bases between. Per the germline V gene, CDR1 is LGHNT and CDR2 is FRNRAP. CDR3 sequence reads: CASGLDSRLRTGYTF. The CDR3 DNA is TGTGCTAGTGGTTTGGATTCCCGACTGAGGACAGGCTACACCTTC.

This clone has a single count. The chain joins TRBV28 to TRBJ1-2, with no clear D. CDR3 size: 13 residues. V lost 3 bases to trimming and J lost 7 bases, with 12 bases between them. Per the germline V gene, CDR1 is MDHEN and CDR2 is SYDVKM. CDR3 coding DNA: TGTGCCAGCAGTTTGGAGGTCGAAAGTGGCTACACCTTC. This encodes CASSLEVESGYTF.

V and J are TRBV9 and TRBJ1-1; the D is unclear. Germline CDR1 SGDLS, CDR2 YYNGEE. V lost 4 bases to trimming and J lost 1 base, with 11 bases between them. The CDR3 has 14 residues. DNA of the CDR3: TGTGCCAGCAGCTTAATGACGGGGAACACTGAAGCTTTCTTT. Its translation: CASSLMTGNTEAFF.

This chain joins TRBV5-1 and TRBJ1-1, with 8 bases matching TRBD1. CDR3 size: 15 residues. Germline V gene sequence: CDR1 SGHRS, CDR2 YFSETQ. J gave up 10 bases and V 4 bases, and 15 bases lay outside the gene matches. This chain's CDR3 is CASSPTGDSSLRAFF. In nucleotides, the CDR3 is TGCGCCAGCAGCCCGACAGGGGACTCGTCTTTGAGAGCTTTCTTT.

The chain couples TRBV29-1 to TRBJ2-7, with a possible D match to TRBD2 (6 bases). Per the germline V gene, CDR1 is SQVTM and CDR2 is ANQGSEA. The CDR3 is 13 residues long. V lost 4 bases and J lost 3, with 13 bases in between. The CDR3 sequence: CSVVGTEGYEQYF. CDR3 bases: TGCAGCGTTGTCGGGACGGAGGGCTACGAGCAGTACTTC.

This chain connects TRBV7-2 to TRBJ2-5; D might be TRBD1 (6 bases). The length of the CDR3 is 14 residues. The germline gives CDR1 SGHTA, CDR2 FQGNSA. V was pared by 1 base and J by 4 bases, with 10 bases between. CDR3 loop: CASSLGGPRETQYF. CDR3 DNA sequence: TGTGCCAGCAGCTTAGGGGGGCCGCGAGAGACCCAGTACTTC.

The gene calls are TRBV7-9 and TRBJ1-2; the D gene is possibly TRBD1 (6 bases). Germline CDR1 SEHNR, CDR2 FQNEAQ (reference sequence). The CDR3 has 13 residues. Trimming removed 1 base at V and 4 bases at J, with 7 bases between. The CDR3 loop is CASSLGTAYGYTF. The CDR3 DNA reads TGTGCCAGCAGCTTAGGGACAGCCTATGGCTACACCTTC.

The chain is built from TRBV3-1 (or the pseudogene TRBV3-2) and TRBJ1-1; no firm D call. The germline CDR1 and CDR2 sequences are LGHDT and YNNKEL (reference sequence). This CDR3 is 16 amino acids long. V was shortened by 0 bases and J by 5 bases, with 16 bases between the two germline ends. As DNA, the CDR3 is TGTGCCAGCAGCCAAGAACTCAGGCCCTTTGGAACTGAAGCTTTCTTT. Protein product: CASSQELRPFGTEAFF.

The gene calls are TRBV15 and TRBJ1-5; 7 positions match TRBD1. The length of the CDR3 is 16 residues. CDR1 and CDR2 from the germline V gene are LNHNV and YYDKDF (reference sequence). Trimming took 3 bases from V and 6 from J; bases not matched to a gene: 11. Written as DNA, the CDR3 is TGTGCCACCAGCAGCCAAAAGACAGGGATCGGTCAGCCCCAGCATTTT. Translation gives CATSSQKTGIGQPQHF.

The chain recombines TRBV18 with TRBJ1-1, with D perhaps TRBD1 (5 bases). CDR1 and CDR2 (germline): KGHSH, LQKENI. V was clipped by 4 bases and J by 11 bases, with 11 bases between them. The CDR3 length is 11 residues. CDR3 DNA: TGTGCCAGCTCACTCCAGGGTTCGGCTTTCTTT. Amino acid sequence: CASSLQGSAFF.

The chain has TRBV6-4 and TRBJ1-1; D is unresolved. The CDR3 runs 14 residues. CDR1 and CDR2 from the germline V gene are MRHNA and SNTAGT. The V gene lost 0 bases and the J gene lost 1 base, with 6 bases spanning the gap. CDR3 residues: CASSDSWQNTEAFF. The DNA of the CDR3 is TGTGCCAGCAGTGACTCGTGGCAGAACACTGAAGCTTTCTTT.

The chain joins TRBV27 to TRBJ1-5, with D perhaps TRBD1 (6 bases). The CDR3 consists of 16 residues. The germline gives CDR1 MNHEY, CDR2 SMNVEV (reference sequence). The V end lost 3 bases, the J end lost 2 bases, and 14 bases lay between the germline ends. The DNA for the CDR3 is TGTGCCAGCAGTTTTCCATACAGGGTGGGCAATCAGCCCCAGCATTTT. It codes for CASSFPYRVGNQPQHF.

The chain is built from TRBV21-1 and TRBJ1-2. TRBV21-1 is listed as a pseudogene. CDR3 length: 16 amino acids. In DNA, the CDR3 is TGTGCCAGCAGCAAAAGGCAGCGACTAGGCAGCTATGGCTACACCTTC. Translated, it gives CASSKRQRLGSYGYTF.

The rearrangement joins TRBV6-5 to TRBJ1-1, with 7 bases that match TRBD1. V lost 2 bases to trimming and J lost 1 base; unmatched junction nucleotides: 4. The CDR3 spans 15 residues. Germline-derived CDR1 and CDR2 are MNHEY and SVGAGI. In DNA, the CDR3 is TGTGCCAGCAGTTACGCCAGGACAGGGAACACTGAAGCTTTCTTT. Its translation is CASSYARTGNTEAFF.

The rearrangement uses TRBV10-3 and TRBJ2-3, with TRBD2 matching over 8 bases. The V gene's germline CDR1 is ENHRY and CDR2 SYGVKD. The V segment lost 7 bases and the J segment 2 bases; nucleotides outside the gene matches: 8. The length of the CDR3 is 15 residues. In DNA, the CDR3 is TGTGCCATCAAGAGTCGGGAGGGAATCACAGATACGCAGTATTTT. Protein product: CAIKSREGITDTQYF.

The V gene is TRBV4-2, the J gene TRBJ1-1; D call uncertain. There are 14 residues in the CDR3. The germline gives CDR1 LGHNA, CDR2 YNFKEQ. V was shortened by 4 bases and J by 3 bases, with 12 bases between the two germline ends. The CDR3 region has the DNA TGTGCCAGCAGCCGTTTTCTTGGAGACACTGAAGCTTTCTTT. Encoded protein: CASSRFLGDTEAFF.

The rearrangement links TRBV3-1 (or the pseudogene TRBV3-2) to TRBJ1-1; possible D gene TRBD1, 6 bases. Germline V gene data show CDR1 as LGHDT and CDR2 as YNNKEL (reference sequence). The V end was cut by 4 bases, the J end by 11 bases, with 14 bases between. CDR3 length: 12 amino acids. CDR3 nucleotide sequence: TGTGCCAGCAGCCCAGGGGCAGGGGAGGCTTTCTTT. This translates into CASSPGAGEAFF.

The CDR3 DNA is TGCGCCTCCGAGAGCGGGGGGTTCGGTGAGACCCAGTACTTC. Encoded protein: CASESGGFGETQYF. The chain carries TRBV5-1 and TRBJ2-5, with 9 nucleotides matching TRBD2. Germline V gene sequence: CDR1 SGHRS, CDR2 YFSETQ. The trim removed 10 bases at V and 5 bases at J, leaving 12 bases unmatched. This CDR3 is built from 14 residues.

The rearrangement links TRBV19 to TRBJ2-7, with D tentatively TRBD1 (6 bases). Trimming removed 5 bases from V and 6 bases from J, with 20 bases in between. The CDR3 consists of 15 residues. Per germline, CDR1 LNHDA and CDR2 SQIVND (reference sequence). Written as DNA, the CDR3 is TGTGCCAGTAGTTTTCCCTTACAACAGGGCGGCGAGCAGTACTTC. Translating it yields CASSFPLQQGGEQYF.

The chain joins TRBV6-5 to TRBJ2-1, with 7 bases matching TRBD1. V shed 2 bases, J shed 4 bases, and the junction held 5 bases outside the gene matches. Germline assignment: CDR1 MNHEY and CDR2 SVGAGI. This CDR3 spans 15 amino acids. CDR3 sequence: CASSYGRGIYNEQFF. CDR3 nucleotide sequence: TGTGCCAGCAGTTACGGCAGGGGGATTTACAATGAGCAGTTCTTC.